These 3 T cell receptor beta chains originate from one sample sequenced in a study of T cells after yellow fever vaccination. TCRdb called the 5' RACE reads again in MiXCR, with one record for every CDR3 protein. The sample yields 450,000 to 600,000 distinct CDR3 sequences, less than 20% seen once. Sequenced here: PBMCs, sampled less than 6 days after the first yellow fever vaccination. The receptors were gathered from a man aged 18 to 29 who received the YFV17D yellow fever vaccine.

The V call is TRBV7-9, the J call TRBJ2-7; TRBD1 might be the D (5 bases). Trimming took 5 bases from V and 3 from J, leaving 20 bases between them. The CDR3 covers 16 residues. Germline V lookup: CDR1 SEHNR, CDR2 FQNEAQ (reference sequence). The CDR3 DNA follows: TGTGCCAGCAGCCCTGTACCGACAGCTATGCACTACGAGCAGTACGTC. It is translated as CASSPVPTAMHYEQYV.

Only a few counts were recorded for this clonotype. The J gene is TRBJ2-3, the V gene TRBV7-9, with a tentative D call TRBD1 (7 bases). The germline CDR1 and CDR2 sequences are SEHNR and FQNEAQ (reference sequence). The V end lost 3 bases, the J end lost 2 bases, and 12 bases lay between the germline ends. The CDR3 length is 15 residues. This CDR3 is CASSFPGGNTDTQYF. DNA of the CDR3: TGTGCCAGCAGCTTCCCAGGGGGGAACACAGATACGCAGTATTTT. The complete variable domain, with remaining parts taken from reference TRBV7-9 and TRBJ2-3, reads DTGVSQNPRHKITKRGQNVTFRCDPISEHNRLYWYRQTLGQGPEFLTYFQNEAQLEKSRLLSDRFSAERPKGSFSTLEIQRTEQGDSAMYLCASSFPGGNTDTQYFGPGTRLTVL.

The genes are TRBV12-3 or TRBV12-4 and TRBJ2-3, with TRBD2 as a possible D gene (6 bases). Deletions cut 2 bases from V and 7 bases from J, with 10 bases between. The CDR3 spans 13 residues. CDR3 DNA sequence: TGTGCCAGCAGTTTAAGGAGGGTTAATACGCAGTATTTT. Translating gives CASSLRRVNTQYF.